This TCR beta chain was identified in a study of early T cells in non-severe SARS-CoV-2 infection. Across the study: The input, bulk RNA from unsorted whole blood, was sequenced, and chains were unpaired.

The TCR library protocol was used to attach unique molecular identifiers. These identifiers were attached to individual cDNA molecules. Each CDR3 protein is one row after TCRdb ran MiXCR on the 5' RACE reads. Here the sample spans 80,000 to 100,000 distinct CDR3 sequences, approximately 10% being singletons. This clonotype has more than one count but fewer than ten. Its antigen is not known. Findings of the study overall: VDJdb-based matching was biased toward anti-spike CD8 responses and missed private and CD4 specificities.

The sample in question was whole blood, obtained at baseline. The sequence was collected from an adult who was a healthcare worker with PCR-confirmed SARS-CoV-2 infection or an uninfected control (not recorded which).

The CDR3 DNA follows: TGTGCCAGCAGCTTCGGGACCGGGGACAATGAGCAGTTCTTC. Its protein product is CASSFGTGDNEQFF. The chain is built from TRBV11-2 and TRBJ2-1; D assignment may be TRBD1 or TRBD2 (5 bases each). Trimming removed 3 bases at V and 5 bases at J, with 11 bases between. The CDR3 loop spans 14 amino acids. CDR1 and CDR2 (germline): SGHAT, FQNNGV.